The 7 T cell receptor beta chains in this list originate from one sample, sequenced in a study of CD8 T cells in ankylosing spondylitis (dated by TCRdb to about 2017). Summary of the overall study and its limitations: Blood from ankylosing spondylitis patients appeared to be characterized by a TCR beta motif composed of under 10 highly homologous amino acid variants.

The library was generated by 5' RACE. Sequencer: Illumina HiSeq 2500. In TCRdb, the public reads were trimmed at Q25 with fastp and aligned with MiXCR, with productive beta chains retained. Rows matching on CDR3 protein sequence are summarized as one entry with the most common DNA and genes. In all, the sample holds about 540,000 distinct CDR3 sequences, and about an eighth of those were seen once. The ten largest clones capture over 6.5% of the sample. These receptors are not linked to any known antigen. The sequenced material came from blood, either unsorted or a sorted T cell fraction (not recorded which). The receptor set was obtained from a male donor with ankylosing spondylitis.

The chain uses TRBV7-8 and TRBJ1-1, with D maybe TRBD1 (5 bases). Germline CDR1 is SGHVS and CDR2 is FQNEAQ. This CDR3 is 13 amino acids long. V lost 7 bases, J lost 2 bases, and 11 bases lay in between. This CDR3 reads CASTRQTNTEAFF. DNA for the CDR3: TGTGCCAGCACTCGACAGACTAACACTGAAGCTTTCTTT.

This clonotype was counted a few times. The rearrangement links TRBV27 to TRBJ2-1; D perhaps matches TRBD1 (5 bases). Germline-derived CDR1 and CDR2 are MNHEY and SMNVEV (reference sequence). V lost 6 bases to trimming and J lost 3 bases, with 15 bases between them. This CDR3 is 15 amino acids long. The CDR3 nucleotides read TGTGCCAGCAGGCTTACGCAGGGAAGCTACAATGAGCAGTTCTTC. It is translated as CASRLTQGSYNEQFF.

The J gene is TRBJ2-7, the V gene TRBV20-1; D is undetermined. CDR3 length equals 12 residues. V lost 5 bases and J 4 bases, leaving 12 bases between the germline ends. From germline, CDR1 is DFQATT and CDR2 SNEGSKA (reference sequence). For the CDR3, the DNA is TGCAGTGCTTCCCCGGTAACTTACGAGCAGTACGTC. Amino acids: CSASPVTYEQYV.

At least ten counts were recorded for this clonotype. The chain links TRBV5-5 to TRBJ1-4, with D perhaps TRBD1 (6 bases). Germline assignment: CDR1 SGHKS and CDR2 YYEKEE (reference sequence). The CDR3 contains 13 residues. Trimming cost V 5 bases and J 8 bases, with 13 bases left between them. In DNA form, the CDR3 reads TGTGCCAGCAGGTCACCCGGGACAGAAAAACTGTTTTTT. Protein: CASRSPGTEKLFF.

The V call is TRBV27, the J call TRBJ2-7; maybe TRBD1 (5 bases). Germline CDR1 reads MNHEY; CDR2 reads SMNVEV (reference sequence). V gave up 6 bases and J gave up 6 bases, with 21 bases separating them. The CDR3 is 15 residues long. As DNA, the CDR3 is TGTGCCAGCAGACAACGTCCGGACACCCCTCGCGAGCAGTACTTC. This gives the protein CASRQRPDTPREQYF.

The V call is TRBV6-2 or TRBV6-3, the J call TRBJ2-2; TRBD2 agrees at 7 bases. Trimming removed 5 bases from V and 5 bases from J; junction bases left unmatched: 14. Germline V lookup: CDR1 MNHEY, CDR2 SVGEGT. The CDR3 is 17 amino acids. The CDR3, as DNA: TGTGCCAGCAGTACCGGGCTGGGGAGGGCCAGGACCGGGGAGCTGTTTTTT. This translates into CASSTGLGRARTGELFF.

J is TRBJ1-4 and V is TRBV29-1; tentative D call: TRBD1 (6 bases). The germline V and J ends were trimmed by 6 bases and 7 bases, with 21 bases remaining between them. Germline V CDR1 and CDR2: SQVTM, ANQGSEA. This CDR3 spans 15 amino acids. CDR3 protein: CSVGRYGGGGEKLFF. The CDR3 region has the DNA TGCAGCGTGGGTCGGTATGGGGGCGGGGGTGAAAAACTGTTTTTT.